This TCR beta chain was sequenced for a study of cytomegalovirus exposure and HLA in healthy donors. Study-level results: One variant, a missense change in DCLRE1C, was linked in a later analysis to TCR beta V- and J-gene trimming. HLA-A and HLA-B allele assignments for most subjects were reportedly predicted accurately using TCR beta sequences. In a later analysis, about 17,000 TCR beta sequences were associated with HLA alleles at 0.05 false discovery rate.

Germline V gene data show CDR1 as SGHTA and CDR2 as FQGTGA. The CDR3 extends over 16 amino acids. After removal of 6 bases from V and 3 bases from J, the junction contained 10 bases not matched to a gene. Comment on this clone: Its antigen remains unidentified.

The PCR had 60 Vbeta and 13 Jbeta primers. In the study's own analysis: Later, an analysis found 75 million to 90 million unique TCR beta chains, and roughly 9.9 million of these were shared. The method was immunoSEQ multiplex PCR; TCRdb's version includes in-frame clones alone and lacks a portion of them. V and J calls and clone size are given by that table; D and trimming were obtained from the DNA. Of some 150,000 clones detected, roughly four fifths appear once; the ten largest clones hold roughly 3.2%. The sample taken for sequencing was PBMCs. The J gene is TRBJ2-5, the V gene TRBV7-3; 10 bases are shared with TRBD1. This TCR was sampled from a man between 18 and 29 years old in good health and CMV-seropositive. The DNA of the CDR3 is TGTGCCAGCAGTCCTGGACAGGGGGTTTCGAAAGAGACCCAGTACTTC. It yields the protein CASSPGQGVSKETQYF.